Listed below are T cell receptor beta chains from one sample, sequenced in a study of quantifying T cell responses using KT2 cells. TCRdb re-derived calls from the UMI-ligation and nested PCR reads in MiXCR, one entry per CDR3 protein. In the table there are 40,000 to 55,000 distinct CDR3 sequences, around a tenth of which are singletons. Sequences were obtained from PBMCs spiked with cells of the T cell clone KT2. All receptors derive from a human donor. The CDR3 runs from the conserved cysteine through the conserved F or W. D genes are given only for firm matches. A clone size is listed for some rows: how often the clone was seen (once, few, many), or a class if it is expanded.

clone size	D gene	V gene	J gene	CDR3 DNA	CDR3 protein
many	TRBD2	TRBV29-1	TRBJ2-1	TGCAGCGTTGGAGGGACTAGCGGGACCCGCAATGAGCAGTTCTTC	CSVGGTSGTRNEQFF
many	NA	TRBV20-1	TRBJ2-7	TGCAGTGCTAGAGATCCCCGTTTAATCTACGAGCAGTACTTC	CSARDPRLIYEQYF
many	TRBD2	TRBV5-4	TRBJ2-1	TGTGCCAGCAGCCCGGGACTAGCGGGAGTTGGGGAGCAGTTCTTC	CASSPGLAGVGEQFF
few	NA	TRBV20-1	TRBJ2-3	TGCAGTGCTAGAGATAGGAGGGGGAAGGGGGGAGCGGGGACAGATACGCAGTATTTT	CSARDRRGKGGAGTDTQYF
few	NA	TRBV19	TRBJ2-2	TGTGCCAGTAGTCTACTTACAACCCATTACACCGGGGAGCTGTTTTTT	CASSLLTTHYTGELFF
few	TRBD1	TRBV7-2	TRBJ1-5	TGTGCCAGCAGCCCCCGCCCCGGACAGGGAGGCGGCCAGCCCCAGCATTTT	CASSPRPGQGGGQPQHF
few	NA	TRBV27	TRBJ2-1	TGTGCCAGTTCGCTCGGTTGGGAGAATGAGCAGTTCTTC	CASSLGWENEQFF
many	TRBD2	TRBV30	TRBJ2-3	TGTGCCTGGACGCGGCGGGGGGCAGATACGCAGTATTTT	CAWTRRGADTQYF
many	NA	TRBV21-1	TRBJ1-1	TGTGCCAGCAGCCCCTGGACAGGACTGAACACTGAAGCTTTCTTT	CASSPWTGLNTEAFF
NA	NA	TRBV20-1	TRBJ1-6	TGCAGTGCTCCCCGACAGCAACCCTATAATTCACCCCTCCACTTT	CSAPRQQPYNSPLHF
many	TRBD2	TRBV4-1	TRBJ2-1	TGCGCCAGCAGCCAAGGTAGCGGGAGCTCCTACAATGAGCAGTTCTTC	CASSQGSGSSYNEQFF
many	NA	TRBV29-1	TRBJ2-7	TGCAGCGTTGCCGGATCGAAAAGGGCCTACGAGCAGTACTTC	CSVAGSKRAYEQYF
NA	NA	TRBV29-1	TRBJ1-2	TGCAGCGTTGAAGATATTGGGGCTAACTATGGCTACACCTTC	CSVEDIGANYGYTF
NA	NA	TRBV3-1	TRBJ2-3	TGTGCCAGCAGCCAACTTGGCGGGGCCACAGATACGCAGTATTTT	CASSQLGGATDTQYF